What follows are 30 T cell receptor beta chains derived from one specimen sequenced in a study of blood T cell repertoires in COVID-19. Produced via immunoSEQ multiplex PCR; TCRdb's table is partial and in-frame only. The repertoire holds 200,000 to 300,000 clones, under 90% seen once, with 4% to 5% in the top ten. The sequenced sample consisted of peripheral blood. These receptors all stem from a man in his sixties with acute or convalescent COVID-19.

This sequence joins TRBV30 and TRBJ1-5; the D gene is possibly TRBD1 (5 bases). Germline CDR1 GTSNPN, CDR2 SVGIG (reference sequence). The germline V and J ends were trimmed by 4 bases and 4 bases, with 14 bases remaining between them. The CDR3 extends over 14 amino acids. The CDR3 DNA reads TGTGCCTGGAATAGCAGGGACTCAAATCAGCCCCAGCATTTT. This codes for CAWNSRDSNQPQHF.

This rearrangement joins TRBV7-9 to TRBJ2-1; D not certain. The CDR3 has 15 amino acids. Germline V gene lookup returns CDR1 SEHNR and CDR2 FQNEAQ (reference sequence). Trimming cost V 1 base and J 4 bases, with 11 bases left between them. DNA for the CDR3: TGTGCCAGCAGCTTAGGAGGCCTGATGTACAATGAGCAGTTCTTC. This encodes CASSLGGLMYNEQFF.

The chain carries TRBV12-3 or TRBV12-4 and TRBJ2-1; 7 bases agree with TRBD1. The V and J ends lost 8 bases and 4 bases, in that order; junction bases with no gene match: 5. The CDR3 runs to 13 residues. CDR3 region: CASRGQTYNEQFF. In DNA, the CDR3 is TGTGCCAGCCGGGGACAGACTTACAATGAGCAGTTCTTC.

This clone occurred a few times. This chain connects TRBV4-2 to TRBJ1-1, with a tentative D call TRBD1 (5 bases). Germline V gene data show CDR1 as LGHNA and CDR2 as YNFKEQ. This CDR3 has 14 amino acids. Trimming stripped 3 bases from V and 11 bases from J, with 19 bases between. In DNA form, the CDR3 reads TGTGCCAGCAGCCAGGGGGGACTGACCACGGAGGCTTTCTTT. Translating gives CASSQGGLTTEAFF.

V usage is TRBV7-9 and J usage is TRBJ2-1; weak D call: TRBD1 (6 bases). This CDR3 is built from 14 residues. Trimming stripped 2 bases from V and 4 bases from J, with 9 bases between. Germline V lookup: CDR1 SEHNR, CDR2 FQNEAQ (reference sequence). The CDR3: CASSLTGTYNEQFF. CDR3 in DNA: TGTGCCAGCAGCTTAACAGGGACATACAATGAGCAGTTCTTC. Using reference TRBV7-9 and TRBJ2-1 for the parts outside the CDR3, the full variable domain is DTGVSQNPRHKITKRGQNVTFRCDPISEHNRLYWYRQTLGQGPEFLTYFQNEAQLEKSRLLSDRFSAERPKGSFSTLEIQRTEQGDSAMYLCASSLTGTYNEQFFGPGTRLTVL.

J is TRBJ1-5 and V is TRBV11-2; no firm D call. Trimming took off 2 bases at V and 7 bases at J, with 6 bases between the two ends. The CDR3 extends over 12 amino acids. From germline, CDR1 is SGHAT and CDR2 FQNNGV. The CDR3 sequence is CASSLSGQPQHF. CDR3 bases: TGTGCCAGCAGCTTAAGTGGCCAGCCCCAGCATTTT.

V gene TRBV25-1 combines with J gene TRBJ1-3; D might be TRBD1 (6 bases). Trimming took 4 bases from V and 0 from J, leaving 13 bases between them. The CDR3 spans 16 residues. CDR1 is MGHDK, CDR2 SYGVNS, per germline. CDR3 in DNA: TGTGCCAGCAGTGCCTGGGCCAGGGGCTCTGGAAACACCATATATTTT. Protein sequence: CASSAWARGSGNTIYF.

In this sample, this clone turned up once. The J gene is TRBJ2-7, the V gene TRBV3-1 (or the pseudogene TRBV3-2), with D possibly matching TRBD1 (5 bases). The CDR3 has 13 residues. Germline V gene sequence: CDR1 LGHDT, CDR2 YNNKEL (reference sequence). With 8 bases removed from V and 5 bases from J, the gap between germline ends came to 16 bases. CDR3: CASAPQEFNEQYF. CDR3 nucleotides: TGTGCCAGCGCACCACAGGAATTCAACGAGCAGTACTTC.

The chain is built from TRBV5-4 and TRBJ1-1; TRBD1 agrees at 7 bases. CDR3 length: 13 residues. V trimming: 4 bases; J trimming: 5 bases; junction bases outside the gene matches: 5. Germline CDR1 and CDR2: SGHNT and YYREEE (reference sequence). Here the CDR3 DNA reads TGTGCCAGCAGCGGCTCAGGGGGGACTGAAGCTTTCTTT. Residues: CASSGSGGTEAFF.

The chain has TRBV30 and TRBJ1-2, with TRBD1 as a possible D gene (6 bases). The V gene lost 0 bases and the J gene lost 4 bases, with 15 bases spanning the gap. Germline CDR1 GTSNPN, CDR2 SVGIG (reference sequence). CDR3 size: 15 residues. CDR3 protein: CAWSVPGTGTYGYTF. In DNA form, the CDR3 reads TGTGCCTGGAGTGTTCCAGGAACAGGGACCTATGGCTACACCTTC.

Details on this clone: This sample also contains other DNA sequences that code for the same CDR3. The gene calls are TRBV2 and TRBJ1-5, with 9 positions matching TRBD1. The CDR3 is 15 residues long. The germline V gene encodes CDR1 SNHLY and CDR2 FYNNEI. V was pared by 2 bases and J by 6 bases, with 5 bases of the junction left unmatched. The CDR3 DNA sequence: TGTGCCAGCAGTGAAACAGGGGGCAGCCGTCAGCCCCAGCATTTT. Its protein is CASSETGGSRQPQHF.

The genes are TRBV19 and TRBJ2-5; 8 bases are shared with TRBD2. J gave up 1 base and V 4 bases, and 2 bases lay outside the gene matches. The CDR3 has 14 residues. Germline CDR1 reads LNHDA; CDR2 reads SQIVND (reference sequence). The CDR3 sequence is CASSTLAVQETQYF. In DNA, the CDR3 is TGTGCCAGTAGTACACTAGCGGTCCAAGAGACCCAGTACTTC.

The chain uses TRBV7-2 and TRBJ2-2; D is perhaps TRBD1 (5 bases). This CDR3 region has 16 residues. CDR1 and CDR2 (germline): SGHTA, FQGNSA. The germline V and J ends were trimmed by 8 bases and 0 bases, with 16 bases remaining between them. This CDR3 reads CASGRYGAANTGELFF. The CDR3 DNA reads TGTGCCAGCGGCAGATATGGGGCCGCGAACACCGGGGAGCTGTTTTTT.

In its sample, this clone was seen a few times. This chain's CDR3 is CASSPIAAVYNEQFF. CDR3 coding DNA: TGTGCCAGCAGTCCCATAGCTGCGGTGTACAATGAGCAGTTCTTC. The chain employs TRBV27 and TRBJ2-1; D not resolved. Trimming removed 5 bases from V and 4 bases from J, with 15 bases in between. CDR1 is MNHEY, CDR2 SMNVEV, per germline (reference sequence). The CDR3 has 15 amino acids.

The chain links TRBV12-3 or TRBV12-4 to TRBJ2-5, with D tentatively TRBD2 (5 bases). This CDR3 comprises 13 residues. V lost 6 bases, J lost 5 bases, and 13 bases lay in between. The CDR3 region is CASSLIAYETQYF. The CDR3 coding sequence is TGTGCCAGCAGCCTTATAGCGTATGAGACCCAGTACTTC.

This clone was picked up a small number of times. The V call is TRBV24-1, the J call TRBJ2-1; 14 nucleotides match TRBD2. The CDR3 runs 17 residues. Germline V gene data show CDR1 as KGHDR and CDR2 as SFDVKD. Losses at the gene ends were 2 bases for V and 9 bases for J; bases not matched to a gene: 8. The CDR3 DNA sequence: TGTGCCACCAGTGATTCCGGGACTAGCGGGAGTTGGGGTGAGCAGTTCTTC. It encodes CATSDSGTSGSWGEQFF.

The CDR3 DNA sequence: TGTGCCAGCCGTTCTCACACCGGGGAGCTGTTTTTT. Amino acids: CASRSHTGELFF. This chain joins TRBV6-5 and TRBJ2-2; no definite D call. This CDR3 is built from 12 residues. V lost 8 bases to trimming and J lost 3 bases, with 7 bases between them. Per germline, CDR1 MNHEY and CDR2 SVGAGI.

This rearrangement joins TRBV3-1 (or the pseudogene TRBV3-2) to TRBJ2-2; possibly TRBD2 for D (6 bases). The CDR3 consists of 16 residues. The germline gives CDR1 LGHDT, CDR2 YNNKEL (reference sequence). V was clipped by 1 base and J by 2 bases, with 11 bases between them. The CDR3 spells CASSQASGLNTGELFF. DNA of the CDR3: TGTGCCAGCAGCCAAGCCTCGGGACTCAACACCGGGGAGCTGTTTTTT.

The chain recombines TRBV12-3 or TRBV12-4 with TRBJ2-5; 7 bases are shared with TRBD1. With 4 bases clipped from V and 10 bases from J, the junction kept 3 bases outside the gene matches. This CDR3 comprises 11 residues. In DNA form, the CDR3 reads TGTGCCAGCAGTTACAGGGGAGACCAGTACTTC. Translation: CASSYRGDQYF.

The chain joins TRBV6-5 to TRBJ2-3; D might be TRBD2 (5 bases). Deletions cut 6 bases from V and 0 bases from J, with 13 bases between. Germline lookup yields CDR1 MNHEY and CDR2 SVGAGI. The CDR3 totals 15 residues. Here the CDR3 reads CASSRADGSTDTQYF. The DNA of the CDR3 is TGTGCCAGCAGCCGAGCGGACGGTAGCACAGATACGCAGTATTTT.

The V gene is TRBV18, the J gene TRBJ2-5; the match to TRBD1 covers 8 bases. The CDR3 is 16 residues long. Trimming removed 2 bases from V and 5 bases from J; junction bases left unmatched: 10. Germline V lookup: CDR1 KGHSH, CDR2 LQKENI. The CDR3, as DNA: TGTGCCAGCTCACCAGGGGCAGGGGGCGGCGTGGAGACCCAGTACTTC. Translation: CASSPGAGGGVETQYF.

V usage is TRBV19 and J usage is TRBJ2-2; TRBD1 matches at 9 bases. CDR3 size: 16 residues. Germline assignment: CDR1 LNHDA and CDR2 SQIVND (reference sequence). V lost 6 bases and J lost 2; bases outside the gene matches: 7. The CDR3 region has the DNA TGTGCCAGTAGAATGGCGGACAGGGGTAACACCGGGGAGCTGTTTTTT. This encodes CASRMADRGNTGELFF.

This clone was seen just once. The sample holds other DNA sequences that translate to the same CDR3. This chain links TRBV3-1 (or the pseudogene TRBV3-2) with TRBJ2-7; D perhaps matches TRBD1 (6 bases). V shed 0 bases and J shed 5 bases, with 17 bases lying between them. Looked up from germline, CDR1 is LGHDT and CDR2 is YNNKEL (reference sequence). This CDR3 region has 16 residues. Written as DNA, the CDR3 is TGTGCCAGCAGCCAAGATGCGGCAGGGGCCCCTCACGAGCAGTACTTC. Protein sequence: CASSQDAAGAPHEQYF.

V gene TRBV29-1 combines with J gene TRBJ1-5; TRBD1 is a possible D gene (6 bases). Trimming removed 5 bases from V and 4 bases from J, with 15 bases in between. This CDR3 has 14 residues. Germline V gene lookup returns CDR1 SQVTM and CDR2 ANQGSEA. The CDR3 DNA is TGCAGCGTTAGGGGGGGCAGCAAGAATCAGCCCCAGCATTTT. Translating gives CSVRGGSKNQPQHF.

The chain combines TRBV30 with TRBJ1-1, with TRBD1 matching 7 bases. Germline values: CDR1 GTSNPN, CDR2 SVGIG (reference sequence). There are 13 residues in the CDR3. V was clipped by 5 bases and J by 4 bases; unmatched bases: 7. The CDR3 reads CAWGPHRGTEAFF. In nucleotides, the CDR3 is TGTGCCTGGGGACCCCACAGGGGCACTGAAGCTTTCTTT. Full variable domain (outside the CDR3, taken from reference TRBV30 and TRBJ1-1): SQTIHQWPATLVQPVGSPLSLECTVEGTSNPNLYWYRQAAGRGLQLLFYSVGIGQISSEVPQNLSASRPQDRQFILSSKKLLLSDSGFYLCAWGPHRGTEAFFGQGTRLTVV.

The V call is TRBV5-1, the J call TRBJ2-7, with D tentatively TRBD2 (5 bases). There are 16 residues in the CDR3. Germline loops: CDR1 SGHRS, CDR2 YFSETQ. V was cut by 0 bases and J by 0 bases, with 13 bases left in between. DNA of the CDR3: TGCGCCAGCAGCTTGGCCGGCGTGGGGAGCTCCTACGAGCAGTACTTC. Its translation: CASSLAGVGSSYEQYF.

For the CDR3, the DNA is TGTGCCAGAAGCTTTCCCGGGACAGGGAAGACCCACTCTGGAAACACCATATATTTT. Residues: CARSFPGTGKTHSGNTIYF. The rearrangement links TRBV5-3 to TRBJ1-3; 9 nucleotides line up with TRBD1. TRBV5-3 is filed as an ORF, its function uncertain. V lost 2 bases to trimming and J lost 0 bases; unmatched junction nucleotides: 12. This CDR3 comprises 19 residues.

V usage is TRBV12-5 and J usage is TRBJ2-2; 9 positions match TRBD1. The CDR3 consists of 16 residues. Trimming cost V 6 bases and J 2 bases; bases outside gene matches: 7. CDR1 and CDR2 (germline): LGHNT, FRNRAP. The CDR3, as DNA: TGTGCTAGTGGAGGAAACAGGGGGCACAACACCGGGGAGCTGTTTTTT. Translation: CASGGNRGHNTGELFF.

V usage is TRBV7-3 and J usage is TRBJ2-3; 10 positions agree with TRBD2. The germline V gene has CDR1 SGHTA and CDR2 FQGTGA. The trim removed 5 bases at V and 5 bases at J, leaving 10 bases unmatched. The CDR3 covers 16 residues. The CDR3 spells CASSPGTSVFVDTQYF. The CDR3 region has the DNA TGTGCCAGCAGCCCAGGGACTAGCGTTTTTGTAGATACGCAGTATTTT.

Written as DNA, the CDR3 is TGTGCCAGCAGTTACCTTCCGACAGGTCTACTATACGAGCAGTACTTC. Translated, it gives CASSYLPTGLLYEQYF. This sequence joins TRBV6-2 or TRBV6-3 and TRBJ2-7; D possibly corresponds to TRBD1 (6 bases). With 2 bases removed from V and 4 bases from J, the gap between germline ends came to 18 bases. The length of the CDR3 is 16 residues. From germline, CDR1 is MNHEY and CDR2 SVGEGT.